This T cell receptor (beta chain) was obtained from a study of cytomegalovirus exposure and HLA in healthy donors. Whole-study results and caveats: It emerged from a later analysis that several of the most significant clusters appeared to be linked to common viral pathogens. It was assumed in the presence/absence analyses that sequencing depth was roughly uniform across donors. Later, TCR association rates were found to vary by HLA locus, highest for DRB1 and lowest for HLA-C.

In regard to this clone: Its target is unknown.

With 60 Vbeta and 13 Jbeta primers, the PCR was carried out. The assay was immunoSEQ multiplex PCR, and TCRdb's table has in-frame clones only and misses some. The table shows roughly 160,000 clones, with less than 80% occurring only once. Trimming shortened V by 0 bases and J by 5 bases, and 13 bases separated the two germline ends. The CDR3 loop spans 15 amino acids. Germline lookup yields CDR1 LGHNA and CDR2 YNFKEQ. Healthy bone marrow donors made up the donors. The sequenced sample consisted of PBMCs. The chain couples TRBV4-2 to TRBJ1-2; D is unresolved. This receptor was identified in a man aged 35 to 55 in good health and CMV-seronegative. CDR3 amino acids: CASSQDLYSIYGYTF. The CDR3 DNA reads TGTGCCAGCAGCCAAGATCTTTACAGTATATATGGCTACACCTTC.